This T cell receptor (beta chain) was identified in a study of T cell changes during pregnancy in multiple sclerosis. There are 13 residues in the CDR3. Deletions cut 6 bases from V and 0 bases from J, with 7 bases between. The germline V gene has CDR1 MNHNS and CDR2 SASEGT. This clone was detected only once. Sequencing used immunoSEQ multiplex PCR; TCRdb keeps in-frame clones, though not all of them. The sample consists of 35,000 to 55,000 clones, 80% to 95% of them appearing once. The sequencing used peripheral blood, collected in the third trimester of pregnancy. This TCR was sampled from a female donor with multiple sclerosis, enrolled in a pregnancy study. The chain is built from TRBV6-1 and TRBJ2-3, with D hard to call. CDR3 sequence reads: CASRSTSTDTQYF. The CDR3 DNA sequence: TGTGCCAGCAGGTCGACTAGCACAGATACGCAGTATTTT.